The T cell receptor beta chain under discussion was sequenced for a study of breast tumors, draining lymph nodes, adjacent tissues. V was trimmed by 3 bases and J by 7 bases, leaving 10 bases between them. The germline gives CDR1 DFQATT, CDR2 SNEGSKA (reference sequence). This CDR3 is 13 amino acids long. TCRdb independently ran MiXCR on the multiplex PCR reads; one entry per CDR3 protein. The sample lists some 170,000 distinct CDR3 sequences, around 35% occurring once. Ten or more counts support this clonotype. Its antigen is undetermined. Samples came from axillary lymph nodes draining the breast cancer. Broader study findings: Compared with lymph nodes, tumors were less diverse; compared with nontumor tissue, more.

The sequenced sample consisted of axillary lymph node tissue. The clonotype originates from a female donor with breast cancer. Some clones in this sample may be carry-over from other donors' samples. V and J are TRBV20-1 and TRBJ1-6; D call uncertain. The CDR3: CSARVDGNSPLHF. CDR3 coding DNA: TGCAGTGCTAGGGTAGACGGCAATTCACCCCTCCACTTT.